The subject of this entry is one T cell receptor beta chain. What it binds is unknown. This specimen comes from a study of T cell repertoires in cytomegalovirus infection. Background on the study: A matching HLA type, together with CMV infection, was signaled by public TCR beta signatures.

V dropped 5 bases and J dropped 11; count of bases not matched to a gene: 16. The length of the CDR3 is 16 residues. Per germline, CDR1 SGHTA and CDR2 FQGTGA. TCRdb independently ran MiXCR on the reads; one entry per CDR3 protein. The table lists about 920,000 distinct CDR3 sequences, 31% of them singletons. The J gene is TRBJ2-1, the V gene TRBV7-3; TRBD2 aligns across 9 bases. This clonotype originated in a human donor in good health (CMV status not recorded). Some clones in this sample may be carry-over from other donors' samples. Material: cultured CD8+ T cells from PBMCs, obtained from culture after CMV antigen stimulation. The CDR3 nucleotides read TGTGCCAGCAGCCCCATGGCGGGGGGGATCCTGAATCAGCAGTTCTTC. Translation gives CASSPMAGGILNQQFF.